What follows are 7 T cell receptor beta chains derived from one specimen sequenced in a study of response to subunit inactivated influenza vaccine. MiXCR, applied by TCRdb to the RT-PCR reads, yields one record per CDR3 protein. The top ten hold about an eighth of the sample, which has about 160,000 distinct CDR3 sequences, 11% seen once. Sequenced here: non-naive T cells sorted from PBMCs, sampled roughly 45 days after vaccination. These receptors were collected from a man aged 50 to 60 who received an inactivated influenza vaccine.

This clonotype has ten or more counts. This CDR3 reads CASSLVRADQETQYF. The CDR3 DNA sequence: TGTGCCAGCAGCTTAGTTAGGGCAGACCAAGAGACCCAGTACTTC. The V call is TRBV11-2, the J call TRBJ2-5; no firm D call. V lost 1 base to trimming and J lost 0 bases, with 9 bases between them. The CDR3 has 15 amino acids. Germline lookup yields CDR1 SGHAT and CDR2 FQNNGV.

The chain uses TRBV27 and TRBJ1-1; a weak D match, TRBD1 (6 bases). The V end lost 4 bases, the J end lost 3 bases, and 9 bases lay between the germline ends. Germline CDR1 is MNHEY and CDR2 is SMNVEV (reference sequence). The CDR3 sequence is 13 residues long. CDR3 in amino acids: CASSYRTDTEAFF. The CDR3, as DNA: TGTGCCAGCAGTTACAGGACAGACACTGAAGCTTTCTTT.

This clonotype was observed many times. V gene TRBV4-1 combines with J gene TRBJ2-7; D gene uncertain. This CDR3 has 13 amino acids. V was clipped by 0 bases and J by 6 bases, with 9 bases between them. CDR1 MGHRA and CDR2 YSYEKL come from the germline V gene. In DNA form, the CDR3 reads TGCGCCAGCAGCCAAGATAAGTACTCCGAGCAGTACTTC. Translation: CASSQDKYSEQYF.

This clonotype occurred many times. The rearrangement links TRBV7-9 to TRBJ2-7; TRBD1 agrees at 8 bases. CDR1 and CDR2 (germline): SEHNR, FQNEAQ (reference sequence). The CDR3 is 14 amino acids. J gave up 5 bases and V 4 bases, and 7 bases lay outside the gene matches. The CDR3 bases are TGTGCCAGCAGCTCCCACGGACAGGGCGACGAGCAGTACTTC. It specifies CASSSHGQGDEQYF.

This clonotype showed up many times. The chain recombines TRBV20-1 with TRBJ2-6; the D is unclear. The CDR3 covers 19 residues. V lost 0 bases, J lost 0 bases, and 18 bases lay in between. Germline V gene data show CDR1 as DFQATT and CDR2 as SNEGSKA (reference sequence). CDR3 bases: TGCAGTGCTAGAGATCTAACGCAGGCGGATTTCTCTGGGGCCAACGTCCTGACTTTC. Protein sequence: CSARDLTQADFSGANVLTF.

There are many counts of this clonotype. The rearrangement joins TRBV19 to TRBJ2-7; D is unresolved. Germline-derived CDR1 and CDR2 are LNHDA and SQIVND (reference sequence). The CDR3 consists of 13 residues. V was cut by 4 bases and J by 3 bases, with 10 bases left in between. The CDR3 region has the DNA TGTGCCAGTAGTAAACAAAAGTACTACGAGCAGTACTTC. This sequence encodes CASSKQKYYEQYF.

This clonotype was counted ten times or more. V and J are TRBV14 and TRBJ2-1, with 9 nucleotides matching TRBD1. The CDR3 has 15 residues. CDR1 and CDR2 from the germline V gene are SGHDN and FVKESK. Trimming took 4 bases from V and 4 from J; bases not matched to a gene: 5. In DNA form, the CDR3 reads TGTGCCAGCAGCCCCCGGGACAGGGTTTACAATGAGCAGTTCTTC. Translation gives CASSPRDRVYNEQFF.